These T cell receptor beta chains were read from a single sample in a study of T cell responses to AZD1222 COVID-19 vaccine. Assay used: immunoSEQ multiplex PCR; TCRdb lists only in-frame clones, some missing. The sample has 90,000 to 150,000 clones, roughly 87% seen once. The material sequenced was peripheral blood, taken 28 days after the second AZD1222 dose. These receptors were obtained from an adult who received the AZD1222 COVID-19 vaccine. Both conserved end residues are part of each CDR3. A D gene is named only where the DNA matches it firmly. Rows may omit the clone size; those that give it use once, few, many or a size class.

clone_size,d_call,v_call,j_call,cdr3_aa,cdr3_nt
NA,TRBD1,TRBV4-2,TRBJ2-3,CASSQDRDRGIDTQYF,TGTGCCAGCAGCCAAGATCGGGACAGGGGCATAGATACGCAGTATTTT
NA,NA,TRBV2,TRBJ1-2,CASSEDHNYGYTF,TGTGCCAGCAGTGAGGACCATAACTATGGCTACACCTTC
NA,NA,TRBV3-1/TRBV3-2,TRBJ1-3,CASSQDPVEGQSSGNTIYF,TGTGCCAGCAGCCAAGATCCGGTGGAGGGGCAGTCCTCTGGAAACACCATATATTTT
NA,NA,TRBV9,TRBJ1-2,CASSVWDTHGYTF,TGTGCCAGCAGCGTATGGGACACCCATGGCTACACCTTC
once,NA,TRBV11-3,TRBJ2-5,CASSYTEGETQYF,TGTGCCAGCAGCTATACCGAGGGGGAGACCCAGTACTTC
NA,TRBD2,TRBV7-2,TRBJ2-1,CASSFRGTSGGGNEQFF,TGTGCCAGCAGTTTTAGGGGAACTAGCGGGGGTGGGAATGAGCAGTTCTTC
NA,TRBD1,TRBV7-9,TRBJ1-2,CASSLGEAGGGNRGYTF,TGTGCCAGCAGCTTAGGGGAGGCAGGGGGAGGGAACCGCGGCTACACCTTC
NA,NA,TRBV11-2,TRBJ1-3,CASSLAPGNRGNTIYF,TGTGCCAGCAGCTTAGCTCCGGGGAATCGTGGAAACACCATATATTTT
once,NA,TRBV19,TRBJ1-2,CASETGYYGYTF,TGTGCCAGTGAGACAGGATACTATGGCTACACCTTC
NA,NA,TRBV5-5,TRBJ1-4,CASSLEGRAYRNEKLFF,TGTGCCAGCAGCTTAGAGGGCAGAGCGTACCGTAATGAAAAACTGTTTTTT
NA,NA,TRBV19,TRBJ1-5,CASSISSNQPQHF,TGTGCCAGTAGTATATCTAGCAATCAGCCCCAGCATTTT